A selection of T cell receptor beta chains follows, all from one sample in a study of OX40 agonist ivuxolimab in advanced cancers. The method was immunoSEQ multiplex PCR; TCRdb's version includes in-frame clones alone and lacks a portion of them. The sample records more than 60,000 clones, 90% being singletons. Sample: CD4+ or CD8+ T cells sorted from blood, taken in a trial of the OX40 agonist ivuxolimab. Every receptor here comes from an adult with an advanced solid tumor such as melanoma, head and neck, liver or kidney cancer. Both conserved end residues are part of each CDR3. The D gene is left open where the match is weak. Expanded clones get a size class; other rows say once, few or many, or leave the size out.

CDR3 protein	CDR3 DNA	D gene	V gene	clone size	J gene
CASSIGQNSYEQYF	TGTGCCAGTAGTATTGGGCAGAACTCCTACGAGCAGTACTTC	.	TRBV19	.	TRBJ2-7
CASSFKQGNYEQYF	TGTGCCAGCAGCTTCAAACAGGGGAACTACGAGCAGTACTTC	TRBD1	TRBV7-2	.	TRBJ2-7
CASSTGRRLSYGYTF	TGTGCCAGCAGCACAGGCAGGCGATTATCCTATGGCTACACCTTC	.	TRBV21-1	.	TRBJ1-2
CASEGTGLFQPQHF	TGTGCCTCGGAAGGGACAGGGTTATTTCAGCCCCAGCATTTT	TRBD1	TRBV30	.	TRBJ1-5
CASSPRAGVLYF	TGTGCCAGCAGCCCCCGAGCGGGGGTCTTGTATTTT	TRBD2	TRBV6-4	.	TRBJ2-3
CASSRGPPNEQFF	TGTGCCAGCAGCAGGGGACCACCAAATGAGCAGTTCTTC	.	TRBV7-2	.	TRBJ2-1
CASSTGQPLWEEQFF	TGCGCCAGCAGCACGGGACAGCCGCTGTGGGAAGAGCAGTTCTTC	TRBD1	TRBV5-1	.	TRBJ2-1
CSVGTGGSYEQYF	TGCAGCGTTGGGACAGGGGGCTCCTACGAGCAGTACTTC	TRBD1	TRBV29-1	.	TRBJ2-7
CASRMSSGSETQYF	TGTGCCAGCAGAATGAGCTCTGGTTCCGAGACCCAGTACTTC	.	TRBV28	.	TRBJ2-5
CASRPELTGNQPQHF	TGTGCCAGCAGGCCGGAACTGACTGGGAATCAGCCCCAGCATTTT	.	TRBV14	.	TRBJ1-5
CASSLTSGPYNEQFF	TGCGCCAGCAGCCTCACTAGCGGTCCTTACAATGAGCAGTTCTTC	TRBD2	TRBV5-1	.	TRBJ2-1
CASSTPGQLTDTQYF	TGTGCCAGCAGCACGCCGGGACAACTAACAGATACGCAGTATTTT	.	TRBV7-2	.	TRBJ2-3
CASSKLRGQGSSGANVLTF	TGTGCCAGCAGCAAATTGAGAGGACAGGGGTCCTCTGGGGCCAACGTCCTGACTTTC	.	TRBV21-1	.	TRBJ2-6
CASRPGSTDTQYF	TGTGCCAGCAGACCAGGGAGCACAGATACGCAGTATTTT	.	TRBV27	.	TRBJ2-3
CSVVPGQGKQFF	TGCAGCGTTGTTCCCGGACAGGGGAAGCAGTTCTTC	TRBD1	TRBV29-1	.	TRBJ2-1
CASSFTGGSYEQYF	TGCGCCAGCAGCTTTACGGGGGGCTCCTACGAGCAGTACTTC	TRBD2	TRBV5-1	.	TRBJ2-7
CASRAGQYNSPLHF	TGTGCCAGCAGGGCGGGACAGTATAATTCACCCCTCCACTTT	TRBD1	TRBV27	.	TRBJ1-6
CASSADAGKLLVAKNIQYF	TGCGCCAGCAGCGCCGATGCGGGGAAGTTACTCGTAGCCAAAAACATTCAGTACTTC	.	TRBV4-1	once	TRBJ2-4
CASSGPTNEKLFF	TGTGCCAGCAGTGGGCCCACTAATGAAAAACTGTTTTTT	.	TRBV28	.	TRBJ1-4
CASSENGGNYGYTF	TGTGCCAGCAGTGAAAATGGTGGCAACTATGGCTACACCTTC	.	TRBV25-1	.	TRBJ1-2
CASSDGASGTDNEQFF	TGCGCCAGCAGTGATGGGGCTAGCGGGACCGACAATGAGCAGTTCTTC	TRBD2	TRBV10-1	.	TRBJ2-1
CAGSPRGREGYNIQYF	TGTGCCGGCTCGCCTAGAGGGCGGGAGGGCTACAACATTCAGTACTTC	TRBD2	TRBV27	.	TRBJ2-4
CASSWPGGNEQFF	TGTGCCAGCAGTTGGCCCGGGGGCAATGAGCAGTTCTTC	.	TRBV28	.	TRBJ2-1
CASSLQPTNSPLHF	TGTGCCAGCAGCTTACAGCCTACTAATTCACCCCTCCACTTT	.	TRBV11-2	.	TRBJ1-6
CAWSVIGGAGDQPQHF	TGTGCCTGGAGTGTTATAGGGGGCGCGGGAGATCAGCCCCAGCATTTT	TRBD1	TRBV30	few	TRBJ1-5
CASSPPDRGVSYEQYF	TGTGCCAGCTCTCCTCCTGACAGGGGGGTTTCCTACGAGCAGTACTTC	TRBD1	TRBV18	.	TRBJ2-7
CASSPTGGDQPQHF	TGTGCCAGCTCACCAACAGGGGGCGATCAGCCCCAGCATTTT	TRBD1	TRBV18	.	TRBJ1-5
CASSYLSLQAGVGDTQYF	TGCGCCAGCAGCTACCTCAGCCTCCAAGCGGGGGTGGGCGATACGCAGTATTTT	TRBD2	TRBV5-1	.	TRBJ2-3
CAWSVAGGSPLHF	TGTGCCTGGAGTGTAGCAGGCGGTTCACCCCTCCACTTT	.	TRBV30	many	TRBJ1-6
CASSLVAGVGMGTDTQYF	TGCGCCAGCAGCTTGGTAGCGGGAGTGGGGATGGGCACAGATACGCAGTATTTT	TRBD2	TRBV5-1	few	TRBJ2-3
CASSTHRALTGNTIYF	TGTGCCAGCAGCACACACCGGGCCCTGACTGGAAACACCATATATTTT	.	TRBV14	.	TRBJ1-3
CASSLVGGPNNEQFF	TGCGCCAGCAGCTTGGTAGGGGGGCCCAACAATGAGCAGTTCTTC	.	TRBV5-1	.	TRBJ2-1
CASSLWQVKNGELFF	TGTGCCAGCAGTTTATGGCAGGTCAAGAACGGGGAGCTGTTTTTT	.	TRBV27	.	TRBJ2-2
CASSVWTDTSTDTQYF	TGTGCCAGCAGCGTATGGACAGATACTAGCACAGATACGCAGTATTTT	.	TRBV9	few	TRBJ2-3
CASSFMAGETNEQFF	TGTGCCAGCAGTTTTATGGCGGGAGAAACCAATGAGCAGTTCTTC	TRBD2	TRBV7-8	.	TRBJ2-1
CASSPLREQYF	TGTGCCAGCTCACCACTGAGGGAGCAGTACTTC	.	TRBV18	.	TRBJ2-5
CASVASGGFNEQFF	TGTGCCAGTGTCGCTAGCGGGGGATTCAATGAGCAGTTCTTC	TRBD2	TRBV19	.	TRBJ2-1
CATSQNTEAFF	TGCGCCACCTCCCAGAACACTGAAGCTTTCTTT	.	TRBV10-1	.	TRBJ1-1
CASSLRITGAGQPQHF	TGTGCCAGCAGTTTACGAATCACAGGGGCAGGTCAGCCCCAGCATTTT	TRBD1	TRBV28	.	TRBJ1-5
CASSPASGLDYGYTF	TGTGCCAGCAGTCCAGCCTCGGGGTTAGACTATGGCTACACCTTC	.	TRBV28	.	TRBJ1-2
CASSRPRQGDYTF	TGTGCCAGCAGCCGCCCCAGACAGGGAGACTACACCTTC	TRBD1	TRBV4-2	.	TRBJ1-2
CASSSVHEQYF	TGTGCCAGCAGCTCAGTCCACGAGCAGTACTTC	.	TRBV7-9	.	TRBJ2-7
CAISAGQTLYGYTF	TGTGCCATCAGTGCCGGACAGACCCTCTATGGCTACACCTTC	.	TRBV10-3	.	TRBJ1-2
CASTHLDNTGELFF	TGTGCCAGCACGCATCTGGATAACACCGGGGAGCTGTTTTTT	.	TRBV5-6	.	TRBJ2-2
CASSMGAGGYYEQYF	TGTGCCAGTAGTATGGGCGCAGGGGGATACTACGAGCAGTACTTC	TRBD1	TRBV19	.	TRBJ2-7
CASSVDWGGGEQYF	TGTGCCAGCAGCGTAGATTGGGGCGGCGGCGAGCAGTACTTC	.	TRBV9	few	TRBJ2-7